The 5 T cell receptor beta chains presented below share a single source sample, sequenced in a study of cytomegalovirus exposure and HLA in healthy donors. Both 60 Vbeta primers and 13 Jbeta primers went into the PCR. Only in-frame clones appear in the TCRdb table, and some are missing; sequencing was by immunoSEQ multiplex PCR. With 150,000 to 250,000 clones in the sample, the ten largest clones hold approximately 0.74%. The sequencing input was PBMCs. Receptor source: a boy aged 10-17 years in good health and CMV-seronegative.

The chain carries TRBV7-2 and TRBJ1-2; no clear D. Germline CDR1 and CDR2: SGHTA and FQGNSA. V lost 5 bases and J 6 bases, leaving 13 bases between the germline ends. This CDR3 contains 13 residues. In DNA form, the CDR3 reads TGTGCCAGCAGCGGTATTCGGGTTGATGGCTACACCTTC. Its translation is CASSGIRVDGYTF.

The chain has TRBV30 and TRBJ2-5; 15 bases are a match to TRBD2. V trimming: 8 bases; J trimming: 1 base; junction bases outside the gene matches: 2. CDR3 length equals 14 residues. Per the germline V gene, CDR1 is GTSNPN and CDR2 is SVGIG (reference sequence). CDR3 residues: CAGTSGGTQETQYF. DNA for the CDR3: TGTGCCGGGACTAGCGGGGGGACCCAAGAGACCCAGTACTTC.

This chain's CDR3 is CASSLSGGVGIYEQYF. The CDR3 nucleotides are TGTGCCAGCAGTTTATCGGGGGGGGTGGGGATCTACGAGCAGTACTTC. This rearrangement joins TRBV27 to TRBJ2-7; 7 bases agree with TRBD2. With 0 bases clipped from V and 3 bases from J, the junction kept 8 bases outside the gene matches. Looked up from germline, CDR1 is MNHEY and CDR2 is SMNVEV (reference sequence). This CDR3 spans 16 amino acids.

This sequence joins TRBV7-3 and TRBJ2-2; 14 nucleotides align to TRBD2. The CDR3 extends over 16 amino acids. Germline V gene lookup returns CDR1 SGHTA and CDR2 FQGTGA. With 5 bases clipped from V and 7 bases from J, the junction kept 6 bases outside the gene matches. The CDR3 loop reads CASSAETSGGVGELFF. CDR3 in DNA: TGTGCCAGCAGCGCCGAGACTAGCGGGGGGGTCGGGGAGCTGTTTTTT.

The chain is built from TRBV29-1 and TRBJ2-7; 9 bases fit TRBD2. Germline trimming cut 6 bases from V and 3 bases from J; bases unmatched to any gene: 9. CDR3 size: 14 residues. Germline CDR1 reads SQVTM; CDR2 reads ANQGSEA. CDR3 amino acids: CSVQTSGPFYEQYF. In DNA form, the CDR3 reads TGCAGCGTCCAAACTAGCGGGCCTTTCTACGAGCAGTACTTC.